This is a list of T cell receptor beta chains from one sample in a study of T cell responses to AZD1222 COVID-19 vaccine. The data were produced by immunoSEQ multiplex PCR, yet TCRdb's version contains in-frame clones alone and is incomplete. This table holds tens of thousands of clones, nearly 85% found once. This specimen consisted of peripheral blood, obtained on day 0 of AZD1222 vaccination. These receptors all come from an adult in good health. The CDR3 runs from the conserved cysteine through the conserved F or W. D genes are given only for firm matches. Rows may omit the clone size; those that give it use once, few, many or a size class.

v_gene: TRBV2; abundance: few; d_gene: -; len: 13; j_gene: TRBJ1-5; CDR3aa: CASSSGENQPQHF; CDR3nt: TGTGCCAGCAGTAGTGGGGAAAATCAGCCCCAGCATTTT
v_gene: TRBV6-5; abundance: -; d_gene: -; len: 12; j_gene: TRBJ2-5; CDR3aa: CASSYSGWDQYF; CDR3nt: TGTGCCAGCAGTTACTCTGGGTGGGACCAGTACTTC
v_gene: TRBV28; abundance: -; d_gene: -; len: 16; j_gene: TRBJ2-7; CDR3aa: CASSLWSVGGTYEQYF; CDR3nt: TGTGCCAGCAGTTTATGGTCCGTGGGGGGAACCTACGAGCAGTACTTC
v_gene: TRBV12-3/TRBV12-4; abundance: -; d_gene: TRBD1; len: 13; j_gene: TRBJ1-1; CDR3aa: CASRGTGNTEAFF; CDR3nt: TGTGCCAGCAGAGGGACAGGGAACACTGAAGCTTTCTTT
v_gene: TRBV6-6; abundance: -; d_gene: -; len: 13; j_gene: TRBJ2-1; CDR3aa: CASSLDYANEQFF; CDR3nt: TGTGCCAGCAGTCTAGACTATGCCAATGAGCAGTTCTTC
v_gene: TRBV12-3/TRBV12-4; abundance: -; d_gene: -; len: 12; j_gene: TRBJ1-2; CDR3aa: CASSSTGSGYTF; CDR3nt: TGTGCCAGCAGTTCCACCGGTTCCGGCTACACCTTC
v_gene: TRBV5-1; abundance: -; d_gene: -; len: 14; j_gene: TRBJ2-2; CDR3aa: CASRFGGDTGELFF; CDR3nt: TGCGCCAGCCGGTTCGGGGGTGACACCGGGGAGCTGTTTTTT
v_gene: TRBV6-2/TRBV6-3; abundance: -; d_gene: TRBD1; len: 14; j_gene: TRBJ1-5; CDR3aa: CASSYRGPNQPQHF; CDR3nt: TGTGCCAGCAGTTACAGGGGGCCCAATCAGCCCCAGCATTTT
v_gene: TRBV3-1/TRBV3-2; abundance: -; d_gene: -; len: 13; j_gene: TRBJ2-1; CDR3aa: CASSLTPGNEQFF; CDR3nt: TGTGCCAGCAGCCTGACCCCTGGGAATGAGCAGTTCTTC
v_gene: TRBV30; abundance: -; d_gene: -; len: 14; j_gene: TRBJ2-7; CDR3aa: CAWSVVDRLNEQYF; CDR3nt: TGTGCCTGGAGTGTAGTGGACCGGCTTAACGAGCAGTACTTC
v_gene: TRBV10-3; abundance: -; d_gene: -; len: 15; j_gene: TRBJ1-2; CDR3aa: CAISEGGLAYYGYTF; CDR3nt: TGTGCCATCAGTGAGGGGGGCCTCGCCTACTATGGCTACACCTTC
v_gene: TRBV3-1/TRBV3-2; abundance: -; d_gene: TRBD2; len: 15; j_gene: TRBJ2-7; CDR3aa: CASSQSGRRRYEQYF; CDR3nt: TGTGCCAGCAGCCAAAGCGGGAGGAGGAGATACGAGCAGTACTTC
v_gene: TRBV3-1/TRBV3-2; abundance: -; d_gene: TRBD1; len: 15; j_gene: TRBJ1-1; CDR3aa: CASSQGPGTGNEAFF; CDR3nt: TGTGCCAGCAGCCAAGGTCCCGGGACAGGGAATGAAGCTTTCTTT
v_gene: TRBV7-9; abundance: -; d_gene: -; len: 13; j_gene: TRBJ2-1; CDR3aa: CASSLVAYNEQFF; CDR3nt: TGTGCCAGCAGCTTAGTGGCCTACAATGAGCAGTTCTTC
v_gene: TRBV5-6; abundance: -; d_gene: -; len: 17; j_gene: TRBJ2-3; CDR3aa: CASSGYAYSTGTDTQYF; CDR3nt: TGTGCCAGCAGCGGGTACGCTTACTCCACGGGAACAGATACGCAGTATTTT
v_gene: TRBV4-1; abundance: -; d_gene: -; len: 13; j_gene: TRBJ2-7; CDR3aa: CASSGPGGREQYF; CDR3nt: TGCGCCAGCAGCGGACCAGGAGGGCGCGAGCAGTACTTC
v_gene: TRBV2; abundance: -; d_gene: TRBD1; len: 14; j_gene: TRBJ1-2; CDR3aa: CATSSDRGAYGYTF; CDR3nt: TGTGCCACCTCATCGGACAGGGGGGCCTATGGCTACACCTTC
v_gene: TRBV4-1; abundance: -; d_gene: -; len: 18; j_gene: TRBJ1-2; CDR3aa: CASSQGEREPGRNYGYTF; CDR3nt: TGCGCCAGCAGCCAGGGGGAACGGGAGCCTGGGCGTAACTATGGCTACACCTTC
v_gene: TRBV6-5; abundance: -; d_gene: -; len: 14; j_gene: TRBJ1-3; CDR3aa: CASSGPSSGNTIYF; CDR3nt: TGTGCCAGCAGCGGACCGAGCTCTGGAAACACCATATATTTT
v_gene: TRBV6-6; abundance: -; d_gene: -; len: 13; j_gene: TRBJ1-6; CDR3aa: CASSRVLGSPLHF; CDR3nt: TGTGCCAGCAGTAGGGTATTGGGTTCACCCCTCCACTTT
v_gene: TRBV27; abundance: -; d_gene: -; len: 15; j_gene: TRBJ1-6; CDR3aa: CASNPWAGQHSPLHF; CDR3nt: TGTGCCAGCAACCCATGGGCAGGGCAACATTCACCCCTCCACTTT
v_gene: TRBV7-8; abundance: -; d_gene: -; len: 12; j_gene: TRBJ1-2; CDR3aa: CASSLEMGGYTF; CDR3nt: TGTGCCAGCAGCTTAGAGATGGGCGGCTACACCTTC
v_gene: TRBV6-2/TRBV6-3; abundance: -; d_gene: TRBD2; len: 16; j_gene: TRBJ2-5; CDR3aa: CASSYSSGRVKETQYF; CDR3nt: TGTGCCAGCAGTTACTCGAGTGGGAGGGTAAAAGAGACCCAGTACTTC
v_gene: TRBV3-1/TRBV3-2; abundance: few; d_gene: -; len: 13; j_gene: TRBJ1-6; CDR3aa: CASSQQGGSPLHF; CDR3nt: TGTGCCAGCAGCCAGCAGGGTGGCTCACCCCTCCACTTT
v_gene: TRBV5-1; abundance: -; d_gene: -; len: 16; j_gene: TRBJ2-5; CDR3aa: CASSLFAGTPRETQYF; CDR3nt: TGCGCCAGCAGCCTATTTGCCGGGACGCCGCGAGAGACCCAGTACTTC
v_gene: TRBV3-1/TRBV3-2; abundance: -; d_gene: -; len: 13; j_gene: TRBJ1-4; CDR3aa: CASSLQGREKLFF; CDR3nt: TGTGCCAGCAGCCTCCAGGGTCGGGAAAAACTGTTTTTT
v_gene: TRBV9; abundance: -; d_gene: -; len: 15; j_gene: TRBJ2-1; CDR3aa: CASSVDGASYNEQFF; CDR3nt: TGTGCCAGCAGCGTTGACGGGGCGTCCTACAATGAGCAGTTCTTC
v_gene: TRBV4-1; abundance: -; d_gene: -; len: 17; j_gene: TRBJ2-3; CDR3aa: CASSQGLIVTDTDTQYF; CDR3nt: TGCGCCAGCAGCCAAGGTCTTATCGTGACAGACACAGATACGCAGTATTTT
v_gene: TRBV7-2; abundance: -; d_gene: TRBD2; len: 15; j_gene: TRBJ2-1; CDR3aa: CASSLAPPSGRMQFF; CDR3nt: TGTGCCAGCAGCTTAGCGCCGCCTAGCGGGAGGATGCAGTTCTTC
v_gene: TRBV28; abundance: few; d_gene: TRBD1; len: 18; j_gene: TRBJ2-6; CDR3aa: CASSSLQGATSGANVLTF; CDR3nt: TGTGCCAGCAGTTCCCTGCAGGGGGCCACATCAGGGGCCAACGTCCTGACTTTC
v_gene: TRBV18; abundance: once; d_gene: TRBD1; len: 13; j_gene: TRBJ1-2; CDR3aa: CASSPGTGNGYTF; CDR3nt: TGTGCCAGCTCACCCGGGACAGGGAATGGCTACACCTTC
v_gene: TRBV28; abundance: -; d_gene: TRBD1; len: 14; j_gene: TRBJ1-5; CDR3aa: CASSPAGGGQPQHF; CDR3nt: TGTGCCAGCAGCCCCGCAGGGGGCGGTCAGCCCCAGCATTTT